The 26 T cell receptor beta chains below were found in one sample sequenced in a study of radiotherapy plus CTLA-4 blockade in lung cancer. Profiled with immunoSEQ multiplex PCR; TCRdb holds only in-frame clones, not every one. The data contain roughly 54,000 clones, 70% to 85% of them singletons. The material sequenced was peripheral blood, taken from a patient treated with radiotherapy plus ipilimumab. These TCRs come from a human donor with non-small cell lung cancer who had a partial response to radiotherapy plus ipilimumab.

This chain links TRBV27 with TRBJ1-1; perhaps TRBD1 as D (5 bases). This CDR3 is 14 amino acids long. Deletions cut 10 bases from V and 4 bases from J, with 19 bases between. CDR1 is MNHEY, CDR2 SMNVEV, per germline (reference sequence). CDR3 DNA sequence: TGTGCCACCAAGGTGGGGGGGGAGAGCACTGAAGCTTTCTTT. It is translated as CATKVGGESTEAFF.

J is TRBJ2-2 and V is TRBV5-1; 9 positions match TRBD2. The CDR3 sequence is 17 residues long. Trimming took 4 bases from V and 0 from J; bases not matched to a gene: 7. CDR1 is SGHRS, CDR2 YFSETQ, per germline. The CDR3 loop reads CASSKAGGAANTGELFF. The CDR3 DNA follows: TGCGCCAGCAGCAAGGCGGGGGGGGCCGCGAACACCGGGGAGCTGTTTTTT.

This rearrangement joins TRBV27 to TRBJ2-7; 10 nucleotides agree with TRBD1. CDR3 length: 14 residues. V gave up 5 bases and J gave up 3 bases; unmatched junction bases: 4. Germline CDR1 and CDR2: MNHEY and SMNVEV (reference sequence). The CDR3 nucleotides read TGTGCCAGCAGTACCTGGACAGGGGGCTACGAGCAGTACTTC. Translation: CASSTWTGGYEQYF.

This clone was counted only a few times. The rearrangement links TRBV7-6 to TRBJ2-7; TRBD1 matches at 7 bases. The CDR3 length is 14 residues. The junction had 4 bases not matched to a gene; V was cut back by 5 bases and J by 0 bases. CDR1 is SGHVS, CDR2 FNYEAQ, per germline. DNA for the CDR3: TGTGCCAGCAGCCCGACAGGGTACTCCTACGAGCAGTACTTC. This translates into CASSPTGYSYEQYF.

The J gene is TRBJ2-7, the V gene TRBV9; 8 bases fit TRBD2. This CDR3 has 15 amino acids. Germline values: CDR1 SGDLS, CDR2 YYNGEE. V dropped 3 bases and J dropped 4; count of bases not matched to a gene: 9. The CDR3 coding sequence is TGTGCCAGCAGCGCCACCGGGACTAGTCCTTACGAGCAGTACTTC. Residues: CASSATGTSPYEQYF.

This clone has more than one count but fewer than ten. The chain carries TRBV5-1 and TRBJ2-5; TRBD1 matches at 8 bases. V shed 3 bases and J 3 bases; nucleotides not matched to a gene: 1. The CDR3 contains 13 residues. Germline V CDR1 and CDR2: SGHRS, YFSETQ. The CDR3 DNA reads TGCGCCAGCAGCTGGGACAGGAAAGAGACCCAGTACTTC. Translation: CASSWDRKETQYF.

The chain joins TRBV10-3 to TRBJ1-4; TRBD1 might be the D (6 bases). Germline V gene data show CDR1 as ENHRY and CDR2 as SYGVKD. Trimming removed 10 bases from V and 8 bases from J, with 14 bases in between. CDR3 size: 12 residues. CDR3 nucleotide sequence: TGTGCCACCGCTGACAGGAGAGAAAAACTGTTTTTT. Its translation is CATADRREKLFF.

The chain uses TRBV9 and TRBJ2-7; 11 bases match TRBD2. CDR1 is SGDLS, CDR2 YYNGEE, per germline. The CDR3 has 15 amino acids. Trimming took 5 bases from V and 4 from J; bases not matched to a gene: 8. The CDR3 DNA follows: TGTGCCAGCAGTCCTAGCGGGGGGACGGGGTACGAGCAGTACTTC. Residues: CASSPSGGTGYEQYF.

The J gene is TRBJ1-2, the V gene TRBV4-3, with TRBD1 as a possible D gene (5 bases). V was clipped by 1 base and J by 8 bases, with 14 bases between them. The CDR3 totals 14 residues. CDR1 and CDR2 (germline): LGHNA, YSLEER. DNA for the CDR3: TGCGCCAGCAGCCAAGTCTTCCCAGGGATCGGCTACACCTTC. It codes for CASSQVFPGIGYTF.

The chain is built from TRBV10-1 and TRBJ2-7; TRBD2 aligns across 11 bases. V dropped 6 bases and J dropped 0; count of bases not matched to a gene: 4. CDR3 size: 15 residues. CDR1 is WNHNN, CDR2 SYGVQD, per germline (reference sequence). The CDR3 DNA follows: TGCGCCAGCAGGAAGACTAGCGGGATCTCCTACGAGCAGTACTTC. It is translated as CASRKTSGISYEQYF.

The chain combines TRBV2 with TRBJ2-1; possibly TRBD2 for D (5 bases). CDR1 is SNHLY, CDR2 FYNNEI, per germline. This CDR3 has 15 residues. Trimming removed 6 bases at V and 7 bases at J, with 19 bases between. CDR3 sequence: CASRGLAFAKNEQFF. The CDR3 DNA follows: TGTGCCAGCAGGGGTCTAGCATTTGCGAAAAATGAGCAGTTCTTC.

The chain employs TRBV11-2 and TRBJ2-7, with 8 bases fitting TRBD2. This CDR3 region has 16 residues. Germline assignment: CDR1 SGHAT and CDR2 FQNNGV. V trimming: 5 bases; J trimming: 1 base; junction bases outside the gene matches: 10. The CDR3 loop reads CASSPRGRGGSYEQYF. DNA for the CDR3: TGTGCCAGCAGCCCGAGGGGTCGCGGGGGGTCCTACGAGCAGTACTTC.

The rearrangement links TRBV7-3 to TRBJ2-1; D not certain. Trimming pared 1 base from V and 0 bases from J, leaving 7 bases between. CDR3 size: 15 residues. Germline CDR1 and CDR2: SGHTA and FQGTGA. For the CDR3, the DNA is TGTGCCAGCAGCTTAAACCCGAGCTCCTACAATGAGCAGTTCTTC. It encodes CASSLNPSSYNEQFF.

The chain carries TRBV19 and TRBJ2-7; 11 positions agree with TRBD2. The V and J ends lost 6 bases and 0 bases, in that order; junction bases with no gene match: 4. The CDR3 is 15 amino acids. Germline assignment: CDR1 LNHDA and CDR2 SQIVND (reference sequence). The CDR3 region is CASRSTSGGSYEQYF. In DNA, the CDR3 is TGTGCCAGTAGAAGTACTAGCGGGGGCTCCTACGAGCAGTACTTC.

The chain employs TRBV18 and TRBJ2-7; 11 nucleotides line up with TRBD1. The germline CDR1 and CDR2 sequences are KGHSH and LQKENI. With V trimmed by 0 bases and J by 6 bases, 4 bases remained unmatched. The CDR3 totals 15 residues. CDR3 nucleotide sequence: TGTGCCAGCTCACCACCTGGGGACAGGGGGGGCGAGCAGTACTTC. Encoded protein: CASSPPGDRGGEQYF.

The chain carries TRBV19 and TRBJ2-7, with TRBD1 as a possible D gene (8 bases). The CDR3 is made up of 15 amino acids. CDR1 and CDR2 (germline): LNHDA, SQIVND (reference sequence). V lost 5 bases, J lost 5 bases, and 19 bases lay in between. The CDR3, as DNA: TGTGCCAGTAGTGGAATACAGGGGGGGAAGGACGAGCAGTACTTC. Translating it yields CASSGIQGGKDEQYF.

The chain employs TRBV19 and TRBJ2-7; TRBD1 matches at 11 bases. Per germline, CDR1 LNHDA and CDR2 SQIVND (reference sequence). The CDR3 totals 15 residues. The trim removed 8 bases at V and 3 bases at J, leaving 9 bases unmatched. This chain's CDR3 is CASDTGTGGFYEQYF. CDR3 sequence (DNA): TGTGCCAGTGATACCGGGACAGGGGGATTCTACGAGCAGTACTTC. The variable domain in full, completed from reference TRBV19 and TRBJ2-7, reads DGGITQSPKYLFRKEGQNVTLSCEQNLNHDAMYWYRQDPGQGLRLIYYSQIVNDFQKGDIAEGYSVSREKKESFPLTVTSAQKNPTAFYLCASDTGTGGFYEQYFGPGTRLTVT.

The rearrangement uses TRBV30 and TRBJ1-1, with TRBD1 as a possible D gene (5 bases). Trimming cost V 1 base and J 2 bases, with 14 bases left between them. The CDR3 sequence is 15 residues long. CDR1 is GTSNPN, CDR2 SVGIG, per germline (reference sequence). The CDR3 here is CAWSGPNTGNTEAFF. The CDR3 DNA sequence: TGTGCCTGGAGTGGCCCCAACACAGGTAACACTGAAGCTTTCTTT.

This clone was detected a few times. The V call is TRBV15, the J call TRBJ2-1, with D possibly matching TRBD2 (6 bases). The CDR3 covers 16 residues. Per the germline V gene, CDR1 is LNHNV and CDR2 is YYDKDF (reference sequence). V shed 1 base and J shed 8 bases, with 18 bases lying between them. DNA of the CDR3: TGTGCCACCAGCAGAGCGCTAGTCGGAGGGATGCATGAGCAGTTCTTC. As protein: CATSRALVGGMHEQFF.

The CDR3 loop reads CASSYETYEQYF. In nucleotides, the CDR3 is TGTGCCAGCAGTTATGAGACCTACGAGCAGTACTTC. The V and J genes are TRBV28 and TRBJ2-7; D is ambiguous. V was pared by 4 bases and J by 2 bases, with 6 bases between. The CDR3 length is 12 residues. Germline V gene lookup returns CDR1 MDHEN and CDR2 SYDVKM.

V gene TRBV2 combines with J gene TRBJ2-7, with D perhaps matching TRBD2 (5 bases). Germline CDR1 and CDR2: SNHLY and FYNNEI. V dropped 4 bases and J dropped 3 bases, with 13 bases sitting between them. The CDR3 has 14 amino acids. The CDR3 DNA sequence: TGTGCCAGCAGTGGAGATGGGGAGAGCTACGAGCAGTACTTC. Protein: CASSGDGESYEQYF.

This chain joins TRBV2 and TRBJ2-5; tentative D call: TRBD1 (6 bases). V was trimmed by 1 base and J by 2 bases, leaving 8 bases between them. The CDR3 is 14 residues long. CDR1 is SNHLY and CDR2 is FYNNEI in the germline V gene. The CDR3 sequence: CASSEVRGQETQYF. CDR3 DNA: TGTGCCAGCAGTGAAGTCAGGGGACAAGAGACCCAGTACTTC.

This clone was counted a single time. The rearrangement joins TRBV27 to TRBJ1-2, with D maybe TRBD1 (5 bases). CDR3 size: 13 residues. Germline-derived CDR1 and CDR2 are MNHEY and SMNVEV (reference sequence). Trimming cost V 5 bases and J 4 bases, with 11 bases left between them. As DNA, the CDR3 is TGTGCCAGCAGTCTCCAGGGTGTCTATGGCTACACCTTC. Its protein is CASSLQGVYGYTF.

V gene TRBV27 combines with J gene TRBJ2-2; perhaps TRBD2 as D (7 bases). V was pared by 6 bases and J by 3 bases, with 14 bases between. The germline gives CDR1 MNHEY, CDR2 SMNVEV (reference sequence). The CDR3 sequence is 15 residues long. CDR3 loop: CASSRTGGHTGELFF. The CDR3 nucleotides are TGTGCCAGCAGCCGAACCGGGGGGCACACCGGGGAGCTGTTTTTT.

The rearrangement links TRBV5-1 to TRBJ1-2; D is uncertain. The CDR3 totals 14 residues. V was trimmed by 4 bases and J by 3 bases, leaving 13 bases between them. Germline CDR1 is SGHRS and CDR2 is YFSETQ. The CDR3 region is CASSPEGIHYGYTF. The CDR3 DNA is TGCGCCAGCAGCCCGGAGGGAATACACTATGGCTACACCTTC.

The V gene is TRBV9, the J gene TRBJ2-2, with D tentatively TRBD1 (7 bases). This CDR3 comprises 15 residues. The V end lost 4 bases, the J end lost 0 bases, and 10 bases lay between the germline ends. CDR1 is SGDLS and CDR2 is YYNGEE in the germline V gene. As DNA, the CDR3 is TGTGCCAGCAGCTTCAGGGGGGCGAACACCGGGGAGCTGTTTTTT. Residues: CASSFRGANTGELFF.